This T cell receptor beta chain was identified during a study of T cells in tuberculosis. Looking at the study overall: T cells were selected with CD1B tetramers loaded with glucose monomycolate.

Germline V gene data show CDR1 as MGHRA and CDR2 as YSYEKL. The CDR3 totals 15 residues. The V end was cut by 4 bases, the J end by 1 base, with 10 bases between. Measured with immunoSEQ multiplex PCR; TCRdb has only the in-frame clones, and not every one. The profile shows roughly 33,000 clones, 90% to 95% of them singletons. Study results and caveats: Active tuberculosis alpha repertoires lay closer to GMM-specific TCRs than controls'. Using the GMM-specific repertoire gave about 86% accuracy versus approximately 70% with motifs.

On this clone: Its antigen remains unknown.

The chain is built from TRBV4-1 and TRBJ1-4; possibly TRBD1 for D (6 bases). Sequencing was carried out using PBMCs. The source of this sequence is a donor under 30 with latent tuberculosis or without tuberculosis infection. The CDR3, as DNA: TGCGCCAGCAGCCCGATACAGGGAACTAATGAAAAACTGTTTTTT. Translation gives CASSPIQGTNEKLFF.